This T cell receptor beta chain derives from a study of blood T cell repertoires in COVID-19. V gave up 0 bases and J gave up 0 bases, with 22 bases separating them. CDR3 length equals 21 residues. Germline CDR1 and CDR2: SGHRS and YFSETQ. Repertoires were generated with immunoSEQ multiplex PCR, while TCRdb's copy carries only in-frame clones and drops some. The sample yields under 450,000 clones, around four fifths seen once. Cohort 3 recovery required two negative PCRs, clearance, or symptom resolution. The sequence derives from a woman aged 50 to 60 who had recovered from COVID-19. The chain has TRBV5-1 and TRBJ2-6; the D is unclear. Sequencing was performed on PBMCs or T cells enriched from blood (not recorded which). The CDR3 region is CASSLGSPQTGALSGANVLTF. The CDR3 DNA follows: TGCGCCAGCAGCTTGGGTAGCCCCCAGACCGGAGCTCTCTCTGGGGCCAACGTCCTGACTTTC.